The 10 T cell receptor beta chains below all came from one sample that was sequenced in a study of T cell responses to AZD1222 COVID-19 vaccine. This table comes from immunoSEQ multiplex PCR, and its TCRdb copy is limited to in-frame clones, with some not included. The table records 160,000 or so clones, around 90% of them present only once. The sample here was peripheral blood, taken 28 days after the second AZD1222 dose. Receptors originate from an adult who received the AZD1222 COVID-19 vaccine.

V is TRBV7-9 and J is TRBJ2-7, with 7 bases identical to TRBD2. The J segment lost 5 bases and the V segment lost 4 bases, leaving 2 bases of the junction unmatched. Germline lookup yields CDR1 SEHNR and CDR2 FQNEAQ (reference sequence). The CDR3 loop spans 12 amino acids. DNA for the CDR3: TGTGCCAGCAGCTGGGGGGGTGACGAGCAGTACTTC. This translates into CASSWGGDEQYF.

This clone was observed a single time. The rearrangement uses TRBV7-8 and TRBJ2-2; weak D call: TRBD2 (5 bases). The CDR3 contains 15 residues. Germline V gene sequence: CDR1 SGHVS, CDR2 FQNEAQ. Trimming removed 1 base at V and 1 base at J, with 7 bases between. The CDR3 here is CASSLELENTGELFF. The CDR3 nucleotides are TGTGCCAGCAGCTTAGAACTAGAGAACACCGGGGAGCTGTTTTTT.

This chain joins TRBV29-1 and TRBJ1-1, with TRBD1 matching 9 bases. V lost 7 bases, J lost 3 bases, and 12 bases stayed unmatched. The V gene's germline CDR1 is SQVTM and CDR2 ANQGSEA. This CDR3 spans 15 amino acids. The CDR3 here is CSGELTGGDDTEAFF. The CDR3 DNA follows: TGCAGCGGCGAACTGACAGGGGGTGACGACACTGAAGCTTTCTTT.

The genes are TRBV19 and TRBJ1-2, with D perhaps matching TRBD1 (6 bases). This CDR3 contains 17 residues. Trimming pared 6 bases from V and 0 bases from J, leaving 20 bases between. Germline lookup yields CDR1 LNHDA and CDR2 SQIVND (reference sequence). The DNA of the CDR3 is TGTGCCAGTAGATCCACAGGGTACCTCCCCACTAACTATGGCTACACCTTC. This encodes CASRSTGYLPTNYGYTF.

The chain is built from TRBV4-1 and TRBJ1-4; the D is unclear. The CDR3 loop spans 15 amino acids. The V gene lost 1 base and the J gene lost 8 bases, with 14 bases spanning the gap. Germline V gene sequence: CDR1 MGHRA, CDR2 YSYEKL. The CDR3 reads CASSQVRRAVEKLFF. The CDR3, as DNA: TGCGCCAGCAGCCAAGTCCGGAGGGCGGTCGAAAAACTGTTTTTT.

The rearrangement uses TRBV29-1 and TRBJ1-1, with a tentative D call TRBD1 (6 bases). The CDR3 contains 15 residues. Trimming shortened V by 6 bases and J by 0 bases, and 17 bases separated the two germline ends. Germline V gene sequence: CDR1 SQVTM, CDR2 ANQGSEA. Here the CDR3 reads CSVLGRGGLNTEAFF. The CDR3 DNA sequence: TGCAGCGTCCTAGGACGTGGGGGCCTGAACACTGAAGCTTTCTTT.

The rearrangement links TRBV10-3 to TRBJ1-4; D is perhaps TRBD1 (5 bases). Germline loops: CDR1 ENHRY, CDR2 SYGVKD. The CDR3 contains 14 residues. Trimming pared 3 bases from V and 5 bases from J, leaving 10 bases between. CDR3 nucleotides: TGTGCCATCAGTGAACGGGGACCGAATGAAAAACTGTTTTTT. Its translation: CAISERGPNEKLFF.

The rearrangement links TRBV19 to TRBJ1-2; unclear D gene. The germline V gene encodes CDR1 LNHDA and CDR2 SQIVND (reference sequence). V lost 3 bases and J 4 bases, leaving 12 bases between the germline ends. This CDR3 contains 14 residues. CDR3 loop: CASSMSGRFYGYTF. The CDR3 region has the DNA TGTGCCAGTAGTATGTCGGGCAGATTCTATGGCTACACCTTC.

The chain is built from TRBV19 and TRBJ1-1; D gene ambiguous. Deletions cut 6 bases from V and 1 base from J, with 12 bases between. Germline lookup yields CDR1 LNHDA and CDR2 SQIVND (reference sequence). CDR3 size: 14 residues. The CDR3 sequence is CASRDGQTNTEAFF. Written as DNA, the CDR3 is TGTGCCAGTAGGGACGGGCAAACGAACACTGAAGCTTTCTTT.

The rearrangement joins TRBV15 to TRBJ1-1, with a weak D call TRBD1 (5 bases). This CDR3 has 13 residues. Germline V lookup: CDR1 LNHNV, CDR2 YYDKDF (reference sequence). V was trimmed by 3 bases and J by 5 bases, leaving 10 bases between them. The CDR3 region is CATSRTAGTEAFF. The CDR3 coding sequence is TGTGCCACCAGCAGGACAGCAGGTACTGAAGCTTTCTTT.